These 15 T cell receptor beta chains were sequenced from one sample in a study of blood T cells in healthy people across ages. PCR was performed a second time for roughly 7 to 11 cycles using a sample-barcoded 5' primer and a J-beta primer mix. TCRdb itself ran the 5' RACE reads through MiXCR, one entry per CDR3 protein. The sample holds approximately 780,000 distinct CDR3 sequences; 25% to 30% are singletons and the top ten take roughly 3.1%. These data are also associated with another study on T cells of mothers and their children.

Sample: blood. Receptors were obtained from a boy younger than 18 in good health.

V gene TRBV20-1 combines with J gene TRBJ2-1; D is ambiguous. The CDR3 has 15 residues. Germline V gene lookup returns CDR1 DFQATT and CDR2 SNEGSKA (reference sequence). The germline V and J ends were trimmed by 5 bases and 5 bases, with 19 bases remaining between them. CDR3 loop: CSAQTRPTDHNEQFF. The CDR3 DNA reads as TGCAGTGCTCAGACGCGTCCGACTGATCACAATGAGCAGTTCTTC.

This clonotype was picked up a small number of times. The CDR3 nucleotides are TGTGCCAGTAGTAGCCCCGGGACTAGCGGGGGGCACAATGAGCAGTTCTTC. Translated: CASSSPGTSGGHNEQFF. The chain employs TRBV19 and TRBJ2-5; 15 bases agree with TRBD2. The J call may be in error: the DNA end matches TRBJ2-1 better. The CDR3 is made up of 17 amino acids. Germline CDR1 LNHDA, CDR2 SQIVND (reference sequence).

The V call is TRBV10-1, the J call TRBJ2-2; the D gene is possibly TRBD1 (5 bases). This CDR3 comprises 15 residues. The V gene lost 3 bases and the J gene lost 5 bases, with 13 bases spanning the gap. Germline V gene data show CDR1 as WNHNN and CDR2 as SYGVQD (reference sequence). The chain's CDR3 is CASSDQQETTGELFF. The CDR3 DNA follows: TGCGCCAGCAGTGACCAACAGGAGACTACCGGGGAGCTGTTTTTT.

This clonotype was seen a single time. The CDR3 nucleotides read TGCGCCAGCAGCTTAACCCAGCTAGCGGGGAGACAAGAGACCCAGTACTTC. It is translated as CASSLTQLAGRQETQYF. J is TRBJ2-5 and V is TRBV5-1; TRBD2 matches 9 bases. Trimming cost V 2 bases and J 2 bases; bases outside gene matches: 10. Germline CDR1 and CDR2: SGHRS and YFSETQ. The CDR3 is made up of 17 amino acids.

This clonotype was detected only once. The rearrangement uses TRBV6-1 and TRBJ2-2; D remains unclear. The V end lost 2 bases, the J end lost 0 bases, and 7 bases lay between the germline ends. There are 15 residues in the CDR3. Germline V lookup: CDR1 MNHNS, CDR2 SASEGT. The CDR3 loop is CASSEYTTNTGELFF. Here the CDR3 DNA reads TGTGCCAGCAGTGAATACACCACGAACACCGGGGAGCTGTTTTTT.

This clonotype was found a few times. The CDR3: CASSLQGAGMANEKLFF. In nucleotides, the CDR3 is TGTGCCAGCAGCTTACAGGGGGCTGGGATGGCTAATGAAAAACTGTTTTTT. This chain connects TRBV7-9 to TRBJ1-4, with TRBD1 matching 8 bases. CDR3 length: 17 residues. Germline CDR1 and CDR2: SEHNR and FQNEAQ (reference sequence). V was pared by 2 bases and J by 3 bases, with 8 bases of the junction left unmatched.

This chain uses TRBV28 with TRBJ1-1, with D possibly matching TRBD1 (5 bases). V lost 8 bases to trimming and J lost 4 bases, with 20 bases between them. From germline, CDR1 is MDHEN and CDR2 SYDVKM. This CDR3 contains 15 residues. CDR3 residues: CASAYEGGRGTEAFF. For the CDR3, the DNA is TGTGCCAGCGCTTACGAGGGCGGGAGGGGCACTGAAGCTTTCTTT.

This clonotype occurred a few times. The final CDR3 position lacks the conserved phenylalanine or tryptophan, pointing to a likely read error. The V and J genes are TRBV28 and TRBJ2-7; TRBD2 matches at 8 bases. The J segment lost 4 bases and the V segment lost 7 bases, leaving 3 bases of the junction unmatched. The CDR3 is 12 residues long. Germline values: CDR1 MDHEN, CDR2 SYDVKM. CDR3 sequence reads: CASISGGYEQYS. CDR3 coding DNA: TGTGCCAGCATCTCGGGGGGGTACGAGCAGTACTCC.

This rearrangement joins TRBV29-1 to TRBJ1-2; 9 bases map to TRBD1. Trimming took 5 bases from V and 7 from J; bases not matched to a gene: 5. Germline loops: CDR1 SQVTM, CDR2 ANQGSEA. The CDR3 runs to 12 residues. CDR3: CSVTGGGGGYTF. The CDR3 nucleotides are TGCAGCGTTACAGGGGGCGGCGGTGGCTACACCTTC.

This clonotype occurred a few times. The chain has TRBV5-1 and TRBJ1-1; D is unresolved. In germline, CDR1 is SGHRS, CDR2 YFSETQ. Trimming shortened V by 7 bases and J by 8 bases, and 15 bases separated the two germline ends. The CDR3 spans 12 residues. The CDR3 reads CASPDATDEAFF. DNA for the CDR3: TGCGCCAGCCCGGATGCGACGGACGAAGCTTTCTTT.

The chain links TRBV10-1 to TRBJ2-1, with 9 bases lining up with TRBD1. Germline V gene sequence: CDR1 WNHNN, CDR2 SYGVQD (reference sequence). V trimming: 3 bases; J trimming: 4 bases; junction bases outside the gene matches: 7. This CDR3 comprises 16 residues. CDR3 sequence reads: CASSDVLGQGYNEQFF. CDR3 nucleotides: TGCGCCAGCAGTGATGTCCTGGGACAGGGATACAATGAGCAGTTCTTC.

A word on this clonotype: One end of the junction fails to match germline, which may point to a read error. CDR3 nucleotide sequence: TGTGCCAGCAGTTTGCCGCAAGACCACACAGACACGCAGTATTTT. Translating gives CASSLPQDHTDTQYF. The rearrangement joins TRBV12-3 or TRBV12-4 to TRBJ2-3; D is ambiguous. CDR3 length equals 15 residues.

This clonotype was counted a few times. The chain joins TRBV4-2 to TRBJ2-1; 7 bases match TRBD2. Trimming cost V 0 bases and J 4 bases; bases outside gene matches: 6. There are 16 residues in the CDR3. The germline CDR1 and CDR2 sequences are LGHNA and YNFKEQ. The CDR3 DNA is TGTGCCAGCAGCCAAGAGAGCGGGGCGATTTACAATGAGCAGTTCTTC. It is translated as CASSQESGAIYNEQFF.

The V gene is TRBV7-3, the J gene TRBJ2-3; D perhaps matches TRBD1 (5 bases). CDR1 and CDR2 (germline): SGHTA, FQGTGA. V lost 1 base to trimming and J lost 0 bases, with 11 bases between them. The CDR3 runs 16 residues. The CDR3: CASSLKPGSSTDTQYF. CDR3 sequence (DNA): TGTGCCAGCAGCTTAAAACCAGGGTCGAGCACAGATACGCAGTATTTT.

This clonotype showed up just a few times. This rearrangement joins TRBV2 to TRBJ2-5; D perhaps matches TRBD2 (7 bases). The CDR3 totals 14 residues. Germline lookup yields CDR1 SNHLY and CDR2 FYNNEI. Trimming cost V 3 bases and J 7 bases, with 15 bases left between them. CDR3 loop: CASSEGGAAGTQYF. DNA for the CDR3: TGTGCCAGCAGTGAGGGGGGGGCCGCAGGGACCCAGTACTTC.